A single sample is the source of the 7 T cell receptor beta chains below, sequenced in a study of blood T cell repertoires in COVID-19. The repertoire was sequenced with immunoSEQ multiplex PCR; TCRdb's copy has only in-frame clones and lacks some. The repertoire holds more than 150,000 clones, with more than 70% as singletons. Sequenced material: peripheral blood. These receptors were taken from a woman of 80 years or more with active or convalescent COVID-19.

This clone has more than one count but fewer than ten. The CDR3 nucleotides read TGTGCCAGCACCTCCCACAGGAGTAATTCACCCCTCCACTTT. Translation gives CASTSHRSNSPLHF. The chain recombines TRBV3-1 (or the pseudogene TRBV3-2) with TRBJ1-6, with a weak D call TRBD1 (5 bases). There are 14 residues in the CDR3. The germline CDR1 and CDR2 sequences are LGHDT and YNNKEL (reference sequence). V was pared by 7 bases and J by 6 bases, with 13 bases between.

The V gene is TRBV7-9, the J gene TRBJ2-6, with a weak D call TRBD1 (6 bases). The CDR3 loop spans 15 amino acids. V gave up 5 bases and J gave up 5 bases, with 13 bases separating them. Germline V gene data show CDR1 as SEHNR and CDR2 as FQNEAQ (reference sequence). The CDR3 DNA reads TGTGCCAGCAGCGCTGACAGGCCCCGGGCCAACGTCCTGACTTTC. This translates into CASSADRPRANVLTF.

V and J are TRBV29-1 and TRBJ1-1; D not certain. Germline CDR1 reads SQVTM; CDR2 reads ANQGSEA. V was shortened by 4 bases and J by 0 bases, with 6 bases between the two germline ends. The CDR3 is 12 amino acids. The CDR3 coding sequence is TGCAGCGTTGCCTACCTGAACACTGAAGCTTTCTTT. It encodes CSVAYLNTEAFF.

The CDR3: CASRVGGMNTEAFF. The CDR3, as DNA: TGTGCCAGCCGGGTCGGGGGGATGAACACTGAAGCTTTCTTT. This chain connects TRBV5-6 to TRBJ1-1, with D possibly matching TRBD1 (5 bases). Trimming left V 7 bases short and J 0 bases short, with 13 bases between. The CDR3 is 14 residues long. The germline CDR1 and CDR2 sequences are SGHDT and YYEEEE.

The chain employs TRBV2 and TRBJ1-6; no clear D. V was clipped by 6 bases and J by 10 bases, with 16 bases between them. Germline CDR1 SNHLY, CDR2 FYNNEI. The CDR3 is 14 amino acids. CDR3 sequence (DNA): TGTGCCAGCAGAGCGGACGGAGCAGGCTCACCCCTCCACTTT. Translated, it gives CASRADGAGSPLHF. Drawing the rest from reference TRBV2 and TRBJ1-6, the complete variable domain is EPEVTQTPSHQVTQMGQEVILRCVPISNHLYFYWYRQILGQKVEFLVSFYNNEISEKSEIFDDQFSVERPDGSNFTLKIRSTKLEDSAMYFCASRADGAGSPLHFGNGTRLTVT.

This chain uses TRBV6-5 with TRBJ2-7; D gene ambiguous. This CDR3 region has 12 residues. Germline V gene sequence: CDR1 MNHEY, CDR2 SVGAGI. V shed 5 bases and J shed 3 bases, with 8 bases lying between them. The CDR3 DNA follows: TGTGCCAGCAGTCAAACCTACTACGAGCAGTACTTC. As protein: CASSQTYYEQYF.

The chain links TRBV6-5 to TRBJ1-2; tentatively, D is TRBD1 (6 bases). CDR1 and CDR2 (germline): MNHEY, SVGAGI. The length of the CDR3 is 13 residues. Between the trimmed V and J ends, which lost 5 bases and 4 bases, there was a span of 11 bases. The CDR3 bases are TGTGCCAGCAGTCCACAGGGTCGCTATGGCTACACCTTC. It encodes CASSPQGRYGYTF.